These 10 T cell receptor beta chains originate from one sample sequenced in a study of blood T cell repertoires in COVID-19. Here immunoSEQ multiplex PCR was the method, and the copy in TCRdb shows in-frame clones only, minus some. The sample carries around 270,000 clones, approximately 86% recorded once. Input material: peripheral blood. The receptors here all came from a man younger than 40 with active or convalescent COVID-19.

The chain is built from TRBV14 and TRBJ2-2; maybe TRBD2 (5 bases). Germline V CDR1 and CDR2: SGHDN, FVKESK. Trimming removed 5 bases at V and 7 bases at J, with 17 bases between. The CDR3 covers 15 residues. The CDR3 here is CASSYGGSTGGELFF. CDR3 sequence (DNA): TGTGCCAGCAGCTACGGAGGCTCCACGGGCGGGGAGCTGTTTTTT.

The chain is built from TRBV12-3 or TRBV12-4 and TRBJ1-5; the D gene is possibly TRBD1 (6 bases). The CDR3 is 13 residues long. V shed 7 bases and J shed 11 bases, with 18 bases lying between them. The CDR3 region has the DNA TGTGCCAGCACGGGGACATCCTTGGTAGCCCAGCATTTT. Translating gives CASTGTSLVAQHF.

The chain's CDR3 is CASTYEQFF. The DNA for the CDR3 is TGTGCCAGCACATATGAGCAGTTCTTC. The V call is TRBV2, the J call TRBJ2-1; D is undetermined. CDR1 is SNHLY, CDR2 FYNNEI, per germline. Trimming stripped 7 bases from V and 8 bases from J, with 3 bases between. CDR3 length equals 9 residues.

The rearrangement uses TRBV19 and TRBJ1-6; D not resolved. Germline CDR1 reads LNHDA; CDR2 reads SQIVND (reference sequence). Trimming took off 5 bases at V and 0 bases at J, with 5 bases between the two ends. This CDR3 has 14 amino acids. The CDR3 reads CASSLSSYNSPLHF. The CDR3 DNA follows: TGTGCCAGTAGTTTGAGCTCCTATAATTCACCCCTCCACTTT. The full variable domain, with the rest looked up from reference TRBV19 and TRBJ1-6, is DGGITQSPKYLFRKEGQNVTLSCEQNLNHDAMYWYRQDPGQGLRLIYYSQIVNDFQKGDIAEGYSVSREKKESFPLTVTSAQKNPTAFYLCASSLSSYNSPLHFGNGTRLTVT.

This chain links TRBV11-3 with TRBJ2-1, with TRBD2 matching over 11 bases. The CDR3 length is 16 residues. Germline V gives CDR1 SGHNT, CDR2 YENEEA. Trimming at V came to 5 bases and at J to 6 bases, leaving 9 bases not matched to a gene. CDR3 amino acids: CASSLEGSGGANEQFF. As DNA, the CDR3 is TGTGCCAGCAGCCTGGAAGGTAGCGGGGGGGCCAATGAGCAGTTCTTC.

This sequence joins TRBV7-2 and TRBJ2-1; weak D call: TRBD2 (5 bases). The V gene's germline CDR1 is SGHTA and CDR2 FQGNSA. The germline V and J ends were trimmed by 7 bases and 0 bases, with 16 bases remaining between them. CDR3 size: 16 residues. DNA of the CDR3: TGTGCCAGCACTCGGCGGGTAGGCAGCTCCTACAATGAGCAGTTCTTC. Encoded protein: CASTRRVGSSYNEQFF.

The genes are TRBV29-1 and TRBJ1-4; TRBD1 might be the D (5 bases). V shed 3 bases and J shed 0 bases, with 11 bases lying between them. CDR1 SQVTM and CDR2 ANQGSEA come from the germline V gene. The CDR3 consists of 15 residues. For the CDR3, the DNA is TGCAGCGTTGAGCGGAGGGGAGCAACTAATGAAAAACTGTTTTTT. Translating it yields CSVERRGATNEKLFF.

The CDR3 protein is CASSPNRDRVYTEAFF. DNA for the CDR3: TGTGCCAGCAGCCCTAACCGGGACAGGGTCTACACTGAAGCTTTCTTT. The genes are TRBV6-6 and TRBJ1-1; 9 bases agree with TRBD1. This CDR3 comprises 16 residues. The J segment lost 3 bases and the V segment lost 6 bases, leaving 11 bases of the junction unmatched. CDR1 MNHNY and CDR2 SVGAGI come from the germline V gene (reference sequence).

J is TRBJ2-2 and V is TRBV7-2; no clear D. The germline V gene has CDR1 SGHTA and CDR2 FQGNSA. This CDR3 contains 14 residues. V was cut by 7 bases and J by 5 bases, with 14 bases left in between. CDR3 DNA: TGTGCCAGCACCCCTGATCCCGGGACCGGGGAGCTGTTTTTT. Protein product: CASTPDPGTGELFF.

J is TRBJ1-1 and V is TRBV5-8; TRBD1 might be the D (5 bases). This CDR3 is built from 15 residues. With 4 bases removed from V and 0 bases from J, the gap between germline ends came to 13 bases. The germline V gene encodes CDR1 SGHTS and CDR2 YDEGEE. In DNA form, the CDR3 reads TGTGCCAGCAGCCTATTGCGGGGCATGAACACTGAAGCTTTCTTT. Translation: CASSLLRGMNTEAFF.